What follows is one T cell receptor (beta chain) and its context. Under the authors' procedure: The authors estimated nucleated cell counts from reference gene primer amplification. Using immunoSEQ multiplex PCR, the repertoire was profiled, and TCRdb retains in-frame clones only, with some absent. The V and J calls and clone size come from that table; D and trimming were worked out from the DNA. The sample has roughly 200,000 clones, around nine tenths seen once. The sample comes from a study of blood T cell repertoires in COVID-19. On the study more broadly: Acute and convalescent COVID-19 specimens originated in the United States, Italy and Spain. Sample material is recorded as cDNA or gDNA derived from T cells, B-cell-depleted T cells, or PBMCs.

Germline lookup yields CDR1 MNHEY and CDR2 SVGAGI. Germline trimming cut 7 bases from V and 7 bases from J; bases unmatched to any gene: 9. The CDR3 is 14 amino acids. The clonotype originates from a woman younger than 30 who had recovered from COVID-19. The chain joins TRBV6-5 to TRBJ2-1, with 8 bases lining up with TRBD1. Sequencing input: peripheral blood. In DNA, the CDR3 is TGTGCCAGCACTTGGACAGGGAGATCTAATGAGCAGTTCTTC. Translated: CASTWTGRSNEQFF.